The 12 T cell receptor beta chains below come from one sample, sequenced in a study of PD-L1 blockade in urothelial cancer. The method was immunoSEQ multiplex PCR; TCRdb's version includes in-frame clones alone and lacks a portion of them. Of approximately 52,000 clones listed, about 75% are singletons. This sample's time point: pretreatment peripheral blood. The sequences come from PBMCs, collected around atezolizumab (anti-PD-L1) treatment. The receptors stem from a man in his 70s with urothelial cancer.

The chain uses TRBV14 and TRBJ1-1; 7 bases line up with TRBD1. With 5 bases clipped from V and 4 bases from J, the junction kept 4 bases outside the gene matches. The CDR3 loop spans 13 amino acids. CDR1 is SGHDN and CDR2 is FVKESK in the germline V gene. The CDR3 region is CASSEQGITEAFF. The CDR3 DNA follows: TGTGCCAGCAGCGAACAGGGGATCACTGAAGCTTTCTTT. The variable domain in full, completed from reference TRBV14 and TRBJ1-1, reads EAGVTQFPSHSVIEKGQTVTLRCDPISGHDNLYWYRRVMGKEIKFLLHFVKESKQDESGMPNNRFLAERTGGTYSTLKVQPAELEDSGVYFCASSEQGITEAFFGQGTRLTVV.

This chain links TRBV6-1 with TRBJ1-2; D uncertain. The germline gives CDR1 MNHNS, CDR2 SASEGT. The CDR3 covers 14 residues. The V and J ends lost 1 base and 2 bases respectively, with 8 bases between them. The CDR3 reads CASSEGLRNYGYTF. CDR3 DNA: TGTGCCAGCAGTGAAGGCCTCCGGAACTATGGCTACACCTTC.

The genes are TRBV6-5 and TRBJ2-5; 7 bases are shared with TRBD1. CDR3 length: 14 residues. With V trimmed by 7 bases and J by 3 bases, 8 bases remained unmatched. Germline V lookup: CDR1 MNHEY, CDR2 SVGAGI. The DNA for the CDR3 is TGTGCCAGCACCCCCTGGGACAGTGAAGAGACCCAGTACTTC. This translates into CASTPWDSEETQYF.

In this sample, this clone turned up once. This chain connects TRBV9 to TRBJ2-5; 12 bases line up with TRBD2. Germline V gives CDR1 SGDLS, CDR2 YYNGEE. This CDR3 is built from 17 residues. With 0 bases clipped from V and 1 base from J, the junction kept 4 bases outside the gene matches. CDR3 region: CASSVGLAGVAQETQYF. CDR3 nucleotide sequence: TGTGCCAGCAGCGTAGGACTAGCGGGAGTCGCCCAAGAGACCCAGTACTTC.

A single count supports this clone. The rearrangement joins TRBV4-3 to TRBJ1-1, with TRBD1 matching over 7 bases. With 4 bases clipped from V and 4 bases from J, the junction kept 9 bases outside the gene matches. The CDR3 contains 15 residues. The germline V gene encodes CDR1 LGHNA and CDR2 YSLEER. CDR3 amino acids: CASSRFQGGSTEAFF. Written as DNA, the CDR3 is TGCGCCAGCAGCCGGTTTCAGGGGGGAAGCACTGAAGCTTTCTTT.

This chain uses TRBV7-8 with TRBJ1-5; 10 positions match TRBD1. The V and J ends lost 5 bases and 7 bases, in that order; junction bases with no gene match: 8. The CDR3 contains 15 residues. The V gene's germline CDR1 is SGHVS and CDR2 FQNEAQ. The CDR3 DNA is TGTGCCAGCAGCCCGGGGACAGGGGCTTTCCAGCCCCAGCATTTT. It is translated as CASSPGTGAFQPQHF.

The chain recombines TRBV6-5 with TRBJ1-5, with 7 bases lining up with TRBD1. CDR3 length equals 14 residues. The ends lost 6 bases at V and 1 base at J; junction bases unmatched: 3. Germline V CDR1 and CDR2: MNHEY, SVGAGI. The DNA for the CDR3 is TGTGCCAGCAGGCGGGACAGAAGCAATCAGCCCCAGCATTTT. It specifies CASRRDRSNQPQHF.

CDR3 in amino acids: CASSRPQGDTEAFF. Here the CDR3 DNA reads TGTGCCAGTAGTAGACCACAGGGGGACACTGAAGCTTTCTTT. V and J are TRBV19 and TRBJ1-1; TRBD1 aligns across 8 bases. The CDR3 extends over 14 amino acids. Germline CDR1 LNHDA, CDR2 SQIVND (reference sequence). The V segment lost 4 bases and the J segment 3 bases; nucleotides outside the gene matches: 4.

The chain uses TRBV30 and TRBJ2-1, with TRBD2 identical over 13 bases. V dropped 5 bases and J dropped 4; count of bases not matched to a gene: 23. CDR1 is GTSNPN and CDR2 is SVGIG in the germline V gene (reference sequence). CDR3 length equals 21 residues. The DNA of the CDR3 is TGTGCCTGGGACCTTTCCCACTCTGGACTAGCGGGGGCCCCTTTTTACAATGAGCAGTTCTTC. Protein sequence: CAWDLSHSGLAGAPFYNEQFF. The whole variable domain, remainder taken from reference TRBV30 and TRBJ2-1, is SQTIHQWPATLVQPVGSPLSLECTVEGTSNPNLYWYRQAAGRGLQLLFYSVGIGQISSEVPQNLSASRPQDRQFILSSKKLLLSDSGFYLCAWDLSHSGLAGAPFYNEQFFGPGTRLTVL.

The CDR3 coding sequence is TGTGCCAGCTGCCCTATGAGGGGGGAAAAACTGTTTTTT. It codes for CASCPMRGEKLFF. The chain carries TRBV2 and TRBJ1-4; D might be TRBD1 (6 bases). Germline V CDR1 and CDR2: SNHLY, FYNNEI. The CDR3 loop spans 13 amino acids. Deletions cut 8 bases from V and 8 bases from J, with 15 bases between. The whole variable domain, filled in from reference TRBV2 and TRBJ1-4, reads EPEVTQTPSHQVTQMGQEVILRCVPISNHLYFYWYRQILGQKVEFLVSFYNNEISEKSEIFDDQFSVERPDGSNFTLKIRSTKLEDSAMYFCASCPMRGEKLFFGSGTQLSVL.

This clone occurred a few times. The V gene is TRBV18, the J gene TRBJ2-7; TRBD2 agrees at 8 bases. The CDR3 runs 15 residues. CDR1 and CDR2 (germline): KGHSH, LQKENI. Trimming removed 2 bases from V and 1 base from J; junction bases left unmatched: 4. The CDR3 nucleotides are TGTGCCAGCTCACCAAGGGCGGGGGGATCCTACGAGCAGTACTTC. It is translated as CASSPRAGGSYEQYF.

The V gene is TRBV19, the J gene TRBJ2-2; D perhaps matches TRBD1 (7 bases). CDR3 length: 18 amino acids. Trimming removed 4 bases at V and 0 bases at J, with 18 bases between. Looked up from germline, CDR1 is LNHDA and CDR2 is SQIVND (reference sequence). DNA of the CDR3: TGTGCCAGTAGTAGGAGGGACAGTCCCACCGCGAACACCGGGGAGCTGTTTTTT. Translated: CASSRRDSPTANTGELFF.